This entry concerns a single T cell receptor (beta chain). The antigen this receptor binds is unknown. Base-call qualities are not available, and no considerably larger clone is one nucleotide away. From each donor, a single peripheral blood sample of around 0.12 L on average was drawn into heparinised tubes. A BD FACSAria II and a panel including CD45RO, CCR7, CD25, CD127, CD95 and CD27 were used to sort naive, central memory, regulatory and stem cell-like memory CD4+ T cells. All sorted populations exceeded 95% purity. PBMCs were separated immediately by Lymphoprep density gradient centrifugation and were stained directly, without being cultured. So that batch effects would be minimized, each experiment stained and sorted samples in pairs, pairing one healthy donor with one patient. The entire isolated RNA was reverse transcribed using the High Capacity cDNA Reverse Transcription Kit, and thus expressed TCRB transcripts were sequenced. Deep immunoSEQ sequencing was applied to naive, central memory and regulatory T cell samples, giving an average of roughly 3.5 million total reads per sample. After sorted cells were lysed in RLT buffer, RNA was extracted with DNase-treated RNeasy Micro or Mini kits, with the choice depending on cell number. To prevent cross-contamination, every cell subset was processed on its own, while patient and healthy donor samples were processed together. The immunoSEQ multiplex PCR was used to amplify TCRB sequences from cDNA, yielding 87-bp fragments that span the CDR3 region. The amplicons were sequenced using the Illumina HiSeq platform. The authors' pipeline ran thus. Synthetic template baselines were used to correct PCR bias computationally, reads within Hamming distance 2 were collapsed together, and singletons that could not be merged were discarded. Reads were aligned against IMGT so that V, D and J genes, CDR3 length and insertions or deletions at six rearrangement sites could be assigned. Within each subset, clonotype counts were normalized to the number of sorted cells before true diversity and Gini coefficients were calculated with the tcR R package. The overlap coefficient, calculated on TCRB nucleotide sequences, was used to measure repertoire sharing. Out-of-frame TCRB sequences from naive cells were analyzed to stand in for the pre-selection repertoire. The table comes from immuneACCESS by way of TCRdb, which keeps in-frame sequences with V and J called. Part of the clones is missing from these tables; in studies checked, under half for an unresolved V gene and the rest for unknown reasons. From that table come the V and J calls and clone size; the DNA was used to work out D and trimming. The sample table lists some 410,000 clones, about an eighth of them with a count of one. Around 0.05% of the sample comes from the top ten.

Trimming removed 4 bases from V and 12 bases from J; the gene matches leave 3 bases unexplained. The germline V gene (reference sequence) sets CDR1 to DFQATT and CDR2 to SNEGSKA. The CDR3 sequence holds 11 residues, the cysteine and phenylalanine included. The CDR3 DNA has 33 bases and is translated from base 1. The entry originates in a study of beta chain features in type 1 diabetes (dated by TCRdb to about 2018). In terms of the full investigation: Mean age, gender distribution, total cell number and subset yield did not differ between patients and healthy donors. A total of approximately 100 million sorted cells were examined across all samples, and the number of cells per subset was strongly correlated with RNA yield. The study compared TCRB repertoires of sorted circulating CD4+ T cell subsets between recently diagnosed type 1 diabetes patients and matched healthy donors. Regulatory and stem cell-like memory subsets were isolated from only 8 patients and 8 healthy donors, whereas naive and central memory subsets came from all 30 or so donors. Beyond this particular receptor, the publication reports: Naive, central memory and regulatory TCRB repertoires appeared more similar among patients than among healthy donors. In all four CD4+ subsets, TCRB CDR3 length was moderately but significantly shorter in type 1 diabetes patients. Shorter templates might be favored by PCR, yet because patient and control samples were amplified and corrected together, any such skew would affect both groups equally. Fewer insertions and more nucleotide deletions at VDJ recombination sites were observed in patients with type 1 diabetes, implying thymic rearrangement abnormalities. Because cDNA rather than genomic DNA was sequenced, highly expressing activated cells could have been over-represented, although no difference in activation and CD3 levels was found between groups. Because small numbers of individuals were included in the HLA sub-analyses, any influence of HLA type on TCRB rearrangement was left unresolved.

The chain employs TRBV20-1 and TRBJ2-5; 12 middle bases align to TRBD2. Sample: naive CD4+ T cells from blood. Explained via the paper, the cell subset or site label denotes: true naive CD4+ T cells. The receptor was isolated from a woman between 18 and 29 years old in good health. The nucleotides are TGCAGTGCTACGTCTAGCGGGGGGGAGTACTTC. It translates to CSATSSGGEYF.